This entry is about one TCR beta chain. CDR3 length: 14 residues. The ends were cut back, 4 bases at V and 6 bases at J, with 12 bases in the middle. CDR1 is LGHDT and CDR2 is YNNKEL in the germline V gene (reference sequence). The sample belongs to a study of T cell responses to AZD1222 COVID-19 vaccine. Sequencing was performed with immunoSEQ multiplex PCR; in TCRdb, only in-frame clones are kept and a portion is missing. Among roughly 97,000 clones listed, over 90% were seen once. The origin of this receptor is an adult in good health. The V call is TRBV3-1 (or the pseudogene TRBV3-2), the J call TRBJ1-4; no definite D call. The source was peripheral blood, collected on day 0 of AZD1222 vaccination. In DNA, the CDR3 is TGTGCCAGCAGCCCTGACATTGGTCATGAAAAACTGTTTTTT. This sequence encodes CASSPDIGHEKLFF.